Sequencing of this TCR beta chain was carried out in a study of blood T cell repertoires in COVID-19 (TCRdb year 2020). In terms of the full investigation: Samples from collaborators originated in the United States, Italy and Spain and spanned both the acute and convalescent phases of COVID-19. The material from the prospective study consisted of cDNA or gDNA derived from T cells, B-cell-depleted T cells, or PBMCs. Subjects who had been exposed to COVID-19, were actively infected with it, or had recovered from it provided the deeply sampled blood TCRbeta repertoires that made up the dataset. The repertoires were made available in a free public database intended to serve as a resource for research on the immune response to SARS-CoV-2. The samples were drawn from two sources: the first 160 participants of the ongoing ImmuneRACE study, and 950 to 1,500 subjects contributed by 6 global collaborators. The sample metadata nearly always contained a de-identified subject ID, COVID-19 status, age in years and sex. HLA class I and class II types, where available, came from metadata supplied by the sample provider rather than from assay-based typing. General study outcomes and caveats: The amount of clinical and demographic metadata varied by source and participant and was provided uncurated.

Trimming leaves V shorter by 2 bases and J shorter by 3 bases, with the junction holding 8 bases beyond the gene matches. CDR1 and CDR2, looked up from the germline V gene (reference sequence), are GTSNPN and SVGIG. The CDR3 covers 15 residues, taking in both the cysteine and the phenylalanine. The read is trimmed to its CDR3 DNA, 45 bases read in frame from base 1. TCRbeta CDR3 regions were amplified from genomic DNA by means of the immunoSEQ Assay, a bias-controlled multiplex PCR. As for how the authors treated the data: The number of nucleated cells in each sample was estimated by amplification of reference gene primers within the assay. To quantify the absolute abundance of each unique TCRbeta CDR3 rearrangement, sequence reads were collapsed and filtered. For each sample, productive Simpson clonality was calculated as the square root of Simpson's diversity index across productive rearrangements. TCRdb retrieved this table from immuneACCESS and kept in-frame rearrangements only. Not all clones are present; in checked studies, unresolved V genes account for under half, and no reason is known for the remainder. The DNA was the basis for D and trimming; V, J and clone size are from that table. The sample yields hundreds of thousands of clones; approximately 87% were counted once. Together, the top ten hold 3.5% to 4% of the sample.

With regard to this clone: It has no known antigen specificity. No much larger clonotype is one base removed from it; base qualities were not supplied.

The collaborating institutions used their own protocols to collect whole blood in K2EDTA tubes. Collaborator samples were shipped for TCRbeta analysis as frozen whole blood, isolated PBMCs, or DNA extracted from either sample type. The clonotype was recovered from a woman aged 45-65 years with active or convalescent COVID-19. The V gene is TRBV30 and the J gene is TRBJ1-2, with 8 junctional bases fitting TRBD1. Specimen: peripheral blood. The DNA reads TGTGCCTGGAGTACCCCGCCGGACAGGGACTATGGCTACACCTTC. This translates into CAWSTPPDRDYGYTF.